Included here is one T cell receptor (beta chain) sequence, with context. The sample belongs to a study of OX40 agonist ivuxolimab in advanced cancers. The CDR3 extends over 16 amino acids. Germline V CDR1 and CDR2: MGHRA, YSYEKL. V trimming: 6 bases; J trimming: 0 bases; junction bases outside the gene matches: 7. The assay was immunoSEQ multiplex PCR, and TCRdb's table has in-frame clones only and misses some. The sample holds some 82,000 clones; just over 85% are singletons and the top ten take roughly 0.8%. The material sequenced was CD4+ or CD8+ T cells sorted from blood, taken in a trial of the OX40 agonist ivuxolimab. The TCR was taken from an adult with an advanced solid tumor such as melanoma, head and neck, liver or kidney cancer. The V gene is TRBV4-1, the J gene TRBJ2-2; TRBD2 aligns across 7 bases. Here the CDR3 reads CASSTSSGPNTGELFF. CDR3 nucleotides: TGCGCCAGCAGTACTTCTAGCGGACCGAACACCGGGGAGCTGTTTTTT.